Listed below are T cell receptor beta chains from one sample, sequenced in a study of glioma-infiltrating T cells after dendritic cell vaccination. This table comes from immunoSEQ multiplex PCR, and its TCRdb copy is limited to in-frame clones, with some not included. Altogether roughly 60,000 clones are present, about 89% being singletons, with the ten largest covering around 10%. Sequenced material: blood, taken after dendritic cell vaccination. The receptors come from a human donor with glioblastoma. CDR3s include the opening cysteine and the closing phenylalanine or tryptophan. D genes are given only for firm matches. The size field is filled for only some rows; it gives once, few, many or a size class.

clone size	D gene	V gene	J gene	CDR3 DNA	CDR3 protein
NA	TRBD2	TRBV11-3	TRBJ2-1	TGTGCCAGCAGCTTTCGGGGCGGGGGGAACAATGAGCAGTTCTTC	CASSFRGGGNNEQFF
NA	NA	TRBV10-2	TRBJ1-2	TGCGCCAGCAGTGAGAACAGGGTAGATGGCTACACCTTC	CASSENRVDGYTF
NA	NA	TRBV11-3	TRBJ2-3	TGTGCCAGCAGCCTCTCGACTAGTCTGGATACGCAGTATTTT	CASSLSTSLDTQYF
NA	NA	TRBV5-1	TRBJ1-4	TGCGCCAGCAGCTTGGAAGGGACAAGTAATGAAAAACTGTTTTTT	CASSLEGTSNEKLFF
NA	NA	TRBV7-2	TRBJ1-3	TGTGCCAGCAGCTTAGGGACTCCCGGGCGGGGAAACACCATATATTTT	CASSLGTPGRGNTIYF
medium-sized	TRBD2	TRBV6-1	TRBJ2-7	TGTGCCAGCAGTAGTAGCGGGCGGAGCTACGAGCAGTACTTC	CASSSSGRSYEQYF
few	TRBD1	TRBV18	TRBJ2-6	TGTGCCAGCTCACCCTTCCGGGACAGAAAAAACTCTGGGGCCAACGTCCTGACTTTC	CASSPFRDRKNSGANVLTF
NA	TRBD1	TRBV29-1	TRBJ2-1	TGCAGCGTCCCCGGACAGGGGGTTTACAATGAGCAGTTCTTC	CSVPGQGVYNEQFF
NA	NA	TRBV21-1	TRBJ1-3	TGTGCCAGCAGACTAGGGAGGAACTCTGGAAACACCATATATTTT	CASRLGRNSGNTIYF
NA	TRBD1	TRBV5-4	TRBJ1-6	TGTGCCAGCAGCGCCGAAAAGACAGGGACTTCACCCCTCCACTTT	CASSAEKTGTSPLHF
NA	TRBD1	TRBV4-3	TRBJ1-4	TGCGCCAGCAGCCAAGATGGGGACAGCCATGAAAAACTGTTTTTT	CASSQDGDSHEKLFF
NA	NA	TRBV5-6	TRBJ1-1	TGTGCCAGCAGCTTGGCCGACCCTTTCCGAGCGGTCGCGAACACTGAAGCTTTCTTT	CASSLADPFRAVANTEAFF
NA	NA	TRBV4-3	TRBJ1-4	TGCGCCAGCAGCCAAGATCCGGTGACAGGCCCCGTTGCAACTAATGAAAAACTGTTTTTT	CASSQDPVTGPVATNEKLFF
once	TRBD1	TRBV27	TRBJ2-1	TGTGCCAGCAGAGGGCGACAGGGGAGCTCCTACAATGAGCAGTTCTTC	CASRGRQGSSYNEQFF
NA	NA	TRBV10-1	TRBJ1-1	TGCGCCAGCAGTGAAGCTTCCATCACTGAAGCTTTCTTT	CASSEASITEAFF
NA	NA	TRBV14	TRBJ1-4	TGTGCCAGCAGCCAAGTGACATGGGTTTCTGAAAAACTGTTTTTT	CASSQVTWVSEKLFF
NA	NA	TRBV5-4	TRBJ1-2	TGTGCCAGCAGGATACAGGGAGGGTATGGCTACACCTTC	CASRIQGGYGYTF
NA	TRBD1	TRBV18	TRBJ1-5	TGTGCCAGCTCACCACCGGGACAGAGCAATCAGCCCCAGCATTTT	CASSPPGQSNQPQHF
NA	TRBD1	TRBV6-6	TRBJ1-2	TGTGCCAGCAGATCGGACAGGGGGTATGGCTACACCTTC	CASRSDRGYGYTF
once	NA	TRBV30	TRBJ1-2	TGTGCCTGTTTGACAGGTTTTATCTATGGCTACACCTTC	CACLTGFIYGYTF
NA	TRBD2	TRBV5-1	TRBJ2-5	TGCGCCAGCAGCTTGCCTAGCGGGGGACAAGAGACCCAGTACTTC	CASSLPSGGQETQYF
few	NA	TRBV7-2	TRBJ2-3	TGTGCCAGCAGCTCGGGTGGAGGGGGGGTTGTCCCGCAGTATTTT	CASSSGGGGVVPQYF
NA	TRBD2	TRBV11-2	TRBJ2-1	TGTGCCAGCAGACATGTGGGGAGGGAGGGAGACAATGAGCAGTTCTTC	CASRHVGREGDNEQFF
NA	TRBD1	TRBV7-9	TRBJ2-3	TGTGCCAGCGGCCGGACAGGGAGCACAGATACGCAGTATTTT	CASGRTGSTDTQYF
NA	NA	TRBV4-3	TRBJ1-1	TGCGCCAGCAGCCAAGCTCGGGGCACTGAAGCTTTCTTT	CASSQARGTEAFF
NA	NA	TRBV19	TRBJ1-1	TGTGCCAGTAGTCCCATACACATGAACACTGAAGCTTTCTTT	CASSPIHMNTEAFF
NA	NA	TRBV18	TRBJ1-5	TGTGCCAGCTCACCTGATGGGGGGGCGGGTCAGCCCCAGCATTTT	CASSPDGGAGQPQHF
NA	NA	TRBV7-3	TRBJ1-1	TGTGCCAGCAGCTTTCACCGGGGCACTGAAGCTTTCTTT	CASSFHRGTEAFF
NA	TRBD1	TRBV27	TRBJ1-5	TGTGCCAGCAGCCGACAGGGCGGGAATCAGCCCCAGCATTTT	CASSRQGGNQPQHF
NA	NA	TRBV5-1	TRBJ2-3	TGCGCCAGCAGCCCCGACAGTCATCCCACAGATACGCAGTATTTT	CASSPDSHPTDTQYF
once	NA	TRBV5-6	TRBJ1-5	TGTGCCAGCAGCTCCCTACGGAGGGTGGGGAGCAATCAGCCCCAGCATTTT	CASSSLRRVGSNQPQHF
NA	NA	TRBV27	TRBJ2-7	TGTGCCAGCAGTCAGGGGTACGAGCAGTACTTC	CASSQGYEQYF
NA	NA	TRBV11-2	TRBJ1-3	TGTGCCAGCAGCTTAGTCCGGAGCCGGAGGAGCTCTGGAAACACCATATATTTT	CASSLVRSRRSSGNTIYF
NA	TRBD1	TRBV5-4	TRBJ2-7	TGTGCCAGCAGCGCGGGACAGGGTTCTTACGAGCAGTACTTC	CASSAGQGSYEQYF
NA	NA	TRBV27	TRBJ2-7	TGTGCCAGCAGAACAGGGCAACTCTCCTACGAGCAGTACTTC	CASRTGQLSYEQYF
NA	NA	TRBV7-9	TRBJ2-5	TGTGCCAGCAGCTTTGGCGGGGGCCTCCAAGAGACCCAGTACTTC	CASSFGGGLQETQYF
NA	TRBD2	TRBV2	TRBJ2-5	TGTGCCAGCAGTGAAACTGGACTAGCTGGCTTGGAGACCCAGTACTTC	CASSETGLAGLETQYF
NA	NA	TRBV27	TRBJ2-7	TGTGCCAGCAGTTTATATGGCAGGGACTACGAGCAGTACTTC	CASSLYGRDYEQYF
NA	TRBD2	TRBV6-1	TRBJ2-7	TGTGCCAGCAGCCCAGGGGCGGGAGGAAACGAGCAGTACTTC	CASSPGAGGNEQYF
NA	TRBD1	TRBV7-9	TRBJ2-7	TGTGCCAGCAGCCGGGACAGCTCCTACGAGCAGTACTTC	CASSRDSSYEQYF
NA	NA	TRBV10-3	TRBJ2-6	TGTGCCATCAGCACACAGGGCTCTGGGGCCAACGTCCTGACTTTC	CAISTQGSGANVLTF
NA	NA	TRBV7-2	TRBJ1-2	TGTGCCAGCAGCTTTCGTTTTGCGGGCTACACCTTC	CASSFRFAGYTF
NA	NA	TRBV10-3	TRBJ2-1	TGTGCCTCGGCGAGGGGAGGCTCCTACAATGAGCAGTTCTTC	CASARGGSYNEQFF
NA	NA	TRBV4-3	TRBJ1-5	TGCGCCAGCAGCCAAGATCAGGGGTATAGCAATCAGCCCCAGCATTTT	CASSQDQGYSNQPQHF
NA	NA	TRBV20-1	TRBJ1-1	TGCAGTGCTGAGCAGAACACTGAAGCTTTCTTT	CSAEQNTEAFF
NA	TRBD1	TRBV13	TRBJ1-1	TGTGCCAGCAGCTTAGGGGACAGGGAGAACACTGAAGCTTTCTTT	CASSLGDRENTEAFF
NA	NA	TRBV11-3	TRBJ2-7	TGTGCCAGCAGCTTAGGGTGGAGGGACCCAGATTACGAGCAGTACTTC	CASSLGWRDPDYEQYF
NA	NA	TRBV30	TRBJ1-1	TGTGCCAGGGAGGGGGGGGGCACTGAAGCTTTCTTT	CAREGGGTEAFF